This T cell receptor beta chain was found in a study of technical replicates of blood from several donors. Libraries were prepared by immunoSEQ multiplex PCR; TCRdb keeps only in-frame clonotypes and omits some of them. The sample includes roughly 87,000 clones, around 95% of them seen just once. CDR3 size: 13 residues. CDR1 and CDR2 from the germline V gene are MNHNS and SASEGT. The V end was cut by 4 bases, the J end by 5 bases, with 8 bases between. The source of this sequence is a human donor in good health. V usage is TRBV6-1 and J usage is TRBJ2-2; D unclear. The sample taken for sequencing was T cells isolated from PBMCs. The CDR3 region has the DNA TGTGCCAGCAGTGTAGAGGAGACCGGGGAGCTGTTTTTT. It is translated as CASSVEETGELFF.